This section outlines one T cell receptor (beta chain) sequence together with its context. The CDR3 runs to 14 residues. The germline V and J ends were trimmed by 5 bases and 3 bases, with 12 bases remaining between them. CDR1 SEHNR and CDR2 FQNEAQ come from the germline V gene (reference sequence). The source of the sample is a study of blood T cells in healthy people across ages. The second PCR ran roughly 6 to 11 cycles with a sample-barcoded 5' primer and J-beta primers. TCRdb independently ran MiXCR on the 5' RACE reads; one entry per CDR3 protein. Here the sample spans about 1,500,000 distinct CDR3 sequences, 28% being singletons.

Sequencing input: blood. J is TRBJ2-3 and V is TRBV7-9, with a tentative D call TRBD2 (5 bases). The receptor's source is a woman aged 25-40 years in good health. The CDR3 reads CASSLILETDTQYF. The CDR3 DNA is TGTGCCAGCAGCCTTATACTAGAAACAGATACGCAGTATTTT.